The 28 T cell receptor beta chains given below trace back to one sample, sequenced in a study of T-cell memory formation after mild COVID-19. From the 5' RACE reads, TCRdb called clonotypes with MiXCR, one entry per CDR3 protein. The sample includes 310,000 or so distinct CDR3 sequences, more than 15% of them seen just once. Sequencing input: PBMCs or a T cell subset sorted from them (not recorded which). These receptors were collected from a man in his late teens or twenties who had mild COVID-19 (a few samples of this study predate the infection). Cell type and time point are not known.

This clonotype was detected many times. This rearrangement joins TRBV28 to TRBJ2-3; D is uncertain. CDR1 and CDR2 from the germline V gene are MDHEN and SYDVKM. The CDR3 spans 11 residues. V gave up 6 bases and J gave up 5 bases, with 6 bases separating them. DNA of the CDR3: TGTGCCAGCAGCCGCCTAGATACGCAGTATTTT. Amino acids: CASSRLDTQYF.

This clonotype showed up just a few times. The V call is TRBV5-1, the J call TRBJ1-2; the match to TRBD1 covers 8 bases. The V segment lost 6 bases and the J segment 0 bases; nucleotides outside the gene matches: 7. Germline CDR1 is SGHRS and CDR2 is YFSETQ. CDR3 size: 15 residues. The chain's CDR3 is CASKAGTGANYGYTF. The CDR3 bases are TGCGCCAGCAAAGCCGGGACAGGAGCTAACTATGGCTACACCTTC. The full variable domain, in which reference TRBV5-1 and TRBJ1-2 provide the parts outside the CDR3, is KAGVTQTPRYLIKTRGQQVTLSCSPISGHRSVSWYQQTPGQGLQFLFEYFSETQRNKGNFPGRFSGRQFSNSRSEMNVSTLELGDSALYLCASKAGTGANYGYTFGSGTRLTVV.

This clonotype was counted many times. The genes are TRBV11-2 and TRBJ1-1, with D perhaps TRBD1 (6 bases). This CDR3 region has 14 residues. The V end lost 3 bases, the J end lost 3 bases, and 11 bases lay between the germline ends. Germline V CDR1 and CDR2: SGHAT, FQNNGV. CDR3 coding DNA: TGTGCCAGCAGCTTCGGACAGTACTACACTGAAGCTTTCTTT. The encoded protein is CASSFGQYYTEAFF.

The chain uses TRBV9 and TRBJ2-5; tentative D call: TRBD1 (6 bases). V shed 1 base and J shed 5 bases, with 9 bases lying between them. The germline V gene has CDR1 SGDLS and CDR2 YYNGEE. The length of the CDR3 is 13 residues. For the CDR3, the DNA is TGTGCCAGCAGCGTACAGGGGAGCGAGACCCAGTACTTC. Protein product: CASSVQGSETQYF.

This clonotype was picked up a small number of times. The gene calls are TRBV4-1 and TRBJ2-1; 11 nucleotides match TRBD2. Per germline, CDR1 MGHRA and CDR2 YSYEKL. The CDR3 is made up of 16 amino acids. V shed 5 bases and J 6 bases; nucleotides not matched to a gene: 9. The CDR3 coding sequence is TGCGCCAGCAGCAGACTCTCTAGCGGGGGGCGCAATGAGCAGTTCTTC. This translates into CASSRLSSGGRNEQFF.

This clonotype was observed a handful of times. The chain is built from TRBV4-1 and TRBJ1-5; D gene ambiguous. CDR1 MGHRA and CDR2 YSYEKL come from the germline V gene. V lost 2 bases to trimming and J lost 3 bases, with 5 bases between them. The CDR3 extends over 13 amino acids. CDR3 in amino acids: CASSQLPNQPQHF. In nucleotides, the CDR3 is TGCGCCAGCAGCCAACTGCCCAATCAGCCCCAGCATTTT.

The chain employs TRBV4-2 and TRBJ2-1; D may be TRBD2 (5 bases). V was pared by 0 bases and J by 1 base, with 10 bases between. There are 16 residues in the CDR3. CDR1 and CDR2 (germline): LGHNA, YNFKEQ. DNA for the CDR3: TGTGCCAGCAGCCAAGATCCAAAGCGGTCCTACAATGAGCAGTTCTTC. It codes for CASSQDPKRSYNEQFF.

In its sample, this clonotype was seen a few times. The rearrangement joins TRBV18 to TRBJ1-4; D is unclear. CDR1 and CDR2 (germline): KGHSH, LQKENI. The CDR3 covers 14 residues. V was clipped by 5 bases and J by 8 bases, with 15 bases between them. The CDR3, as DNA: TGTGCCAGCTCAAAATCCAGCGCCGGCGAAAAACTGTTTTTT. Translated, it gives CASSKSSAGEKLFF. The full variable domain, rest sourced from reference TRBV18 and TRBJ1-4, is NAGVMQNPRHLVRRRGQEARLRCSPMKGHSHVYWYRQLPEEGLKFMVYLQKENIIDESGMPKERFSAEFPKEGPSILRIQQVVRGDSAAYFCASSKSSAGEKLFFGSGTQLSVL.

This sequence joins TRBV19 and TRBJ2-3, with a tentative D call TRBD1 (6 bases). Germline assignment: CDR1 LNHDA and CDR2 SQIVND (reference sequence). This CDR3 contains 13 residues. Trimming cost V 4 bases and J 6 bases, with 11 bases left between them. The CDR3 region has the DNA TGTGCCAGTAGTACGGACAGTCCGGATACGCAGTATTTT. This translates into CASSTDSPDTQYF.

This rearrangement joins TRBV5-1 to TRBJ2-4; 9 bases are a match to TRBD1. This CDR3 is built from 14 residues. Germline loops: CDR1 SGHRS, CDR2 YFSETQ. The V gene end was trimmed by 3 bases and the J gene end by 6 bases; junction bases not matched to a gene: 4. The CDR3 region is CASSSGTGRNIQYF. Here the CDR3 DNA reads TGCGCCAGCAGCTCGGGGACAGGGCGAAACATTCAGTACTTC.

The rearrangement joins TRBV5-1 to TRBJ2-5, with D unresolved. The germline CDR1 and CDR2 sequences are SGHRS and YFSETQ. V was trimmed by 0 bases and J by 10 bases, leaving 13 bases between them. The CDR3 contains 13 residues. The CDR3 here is CASSLGGLGDQYF. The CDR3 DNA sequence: TGCGCCAGCAGCTTGGGGGGTCTTGGGGACCAGTACTTC.

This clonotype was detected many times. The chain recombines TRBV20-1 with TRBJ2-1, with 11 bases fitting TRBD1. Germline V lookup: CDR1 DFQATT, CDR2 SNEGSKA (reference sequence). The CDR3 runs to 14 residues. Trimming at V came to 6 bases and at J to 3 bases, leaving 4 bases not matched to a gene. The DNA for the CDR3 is TGCAGTGCCGAGGGACAGGGGGTCTACAATGAGCAGTTCTTC. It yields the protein CSAEGQGVYNEQFF.

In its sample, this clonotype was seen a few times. CDR3 sequence (DNA): TGCAGTGCTAGAGAAAGGGCCAACTCTGGAAACACCATATATTTT. This gives the protein CSARERANSGNTIYF. This sequence joins TRBV20-1 and TRBJ1-3; no clear D. The V end lost 0 bases, the J end lost 0 bases, and 9 bases lay between the germline ends. The germline CDR1 and CDR2 sequences are DFQATT and SNEGSKA (reference sequence). This CDR3 has 15 amino acids.

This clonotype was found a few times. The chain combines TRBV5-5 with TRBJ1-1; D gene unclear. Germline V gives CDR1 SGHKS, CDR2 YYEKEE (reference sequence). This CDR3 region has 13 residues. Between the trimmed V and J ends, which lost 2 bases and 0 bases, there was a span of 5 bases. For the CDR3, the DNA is TGTGCCAGCAGCTTACCAGTGAACACTGAAGCTTTCTTT. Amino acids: CASSLPVNTEAFF.

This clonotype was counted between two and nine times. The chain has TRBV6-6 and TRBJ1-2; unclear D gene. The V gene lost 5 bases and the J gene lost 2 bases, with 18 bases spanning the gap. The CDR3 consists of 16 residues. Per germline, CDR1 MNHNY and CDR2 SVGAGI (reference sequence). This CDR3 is CASSPNGSPLNYGYTF. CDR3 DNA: TGTGCCAGCAGTCCTAACGGTTCCCCTTTAAACTATGGCTACACCTTC.

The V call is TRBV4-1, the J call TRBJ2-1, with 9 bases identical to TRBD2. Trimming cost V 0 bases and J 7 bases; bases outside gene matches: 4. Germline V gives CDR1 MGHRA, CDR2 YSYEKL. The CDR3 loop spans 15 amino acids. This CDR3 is CASSQDFAGGNEQFF. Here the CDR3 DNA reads TGCGCCAGCAGCCAAGATTTTGCGGGGGGGAATGAGCAGTTCTTC.

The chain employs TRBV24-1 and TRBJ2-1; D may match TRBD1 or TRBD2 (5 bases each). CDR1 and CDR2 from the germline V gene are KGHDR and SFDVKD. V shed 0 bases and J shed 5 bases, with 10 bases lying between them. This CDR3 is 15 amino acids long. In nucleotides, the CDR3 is TGTGCCACCAGTGATTTGTTTCGGGGCCACAATGAGCAGTTCTTC. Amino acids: CATSDLFRGHNEQFF.

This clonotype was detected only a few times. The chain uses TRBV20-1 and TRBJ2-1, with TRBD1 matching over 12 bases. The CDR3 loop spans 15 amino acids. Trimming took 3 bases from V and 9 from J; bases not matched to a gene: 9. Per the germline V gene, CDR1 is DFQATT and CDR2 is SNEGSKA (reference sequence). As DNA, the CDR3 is TGCAGTGCTAGCGGGGGACAGGGGGCTAGAGGTGAGCAGTTCTTC. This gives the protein CSASGGQGARGEQFF.

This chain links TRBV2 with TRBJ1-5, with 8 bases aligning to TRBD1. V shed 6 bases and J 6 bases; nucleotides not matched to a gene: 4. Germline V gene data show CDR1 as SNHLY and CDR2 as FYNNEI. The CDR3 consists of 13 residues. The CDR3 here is CASRGQGSQPQHF. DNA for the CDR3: TGTGCCAGCAGAGGACAGGGTAGTCAGCCCCAGCATTTT.

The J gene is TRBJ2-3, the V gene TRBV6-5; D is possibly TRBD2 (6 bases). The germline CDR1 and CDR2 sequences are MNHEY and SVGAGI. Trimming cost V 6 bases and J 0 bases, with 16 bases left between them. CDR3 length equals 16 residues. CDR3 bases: TGTGCCAGCAGCTTTACCTGGGCGGGGAGCACAGATACGCAGTATTTT. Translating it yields CASSFTWAGSTDTQYF.

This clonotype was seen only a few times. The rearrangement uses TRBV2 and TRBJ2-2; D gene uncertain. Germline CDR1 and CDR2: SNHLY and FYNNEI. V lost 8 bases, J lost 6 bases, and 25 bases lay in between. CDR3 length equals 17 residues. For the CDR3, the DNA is TGTGCCAGCGGGCCGAGACGTGTTGGTCAAGGCGCCGGGGAGCTGTTTTTT. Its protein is CASGPRRVGQGAGELFF. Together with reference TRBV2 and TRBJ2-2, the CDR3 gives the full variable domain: EPEVTQTPSHQVTQMGQEVILRCVPISNHLYFYWYRQILGQKVEFLVSFYNNEISEKSEIFDDQFSVERPDGSNFTLKIRSTKLEDSAMYFCASGPRRVGQGAGELFFGEGSRLTVL.

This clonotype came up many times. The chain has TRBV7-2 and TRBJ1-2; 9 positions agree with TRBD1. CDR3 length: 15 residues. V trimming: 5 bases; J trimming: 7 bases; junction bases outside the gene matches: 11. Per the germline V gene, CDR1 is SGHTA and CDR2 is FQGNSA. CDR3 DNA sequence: TGTGCCAGCAGCATAACCGGGACAGGGTCAAGTGGCTACACCTTC. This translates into CASSITGTGSSGYTF.

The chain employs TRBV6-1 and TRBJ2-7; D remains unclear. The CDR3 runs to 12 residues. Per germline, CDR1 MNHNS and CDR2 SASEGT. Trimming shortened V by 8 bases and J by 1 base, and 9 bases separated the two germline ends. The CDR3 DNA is TGTGCCAGCGGCGGCAGATCCTACGAGCAGTACGTC. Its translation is CASGGRSYEQYV.

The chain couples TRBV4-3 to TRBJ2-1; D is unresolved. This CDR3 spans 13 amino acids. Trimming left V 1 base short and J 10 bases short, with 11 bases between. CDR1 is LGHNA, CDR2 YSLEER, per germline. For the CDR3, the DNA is TGCGCCAGCAGCCAAGGCAGGTTTCGGGAGCAGTTCTTC. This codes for CASSQGRFREQFF.

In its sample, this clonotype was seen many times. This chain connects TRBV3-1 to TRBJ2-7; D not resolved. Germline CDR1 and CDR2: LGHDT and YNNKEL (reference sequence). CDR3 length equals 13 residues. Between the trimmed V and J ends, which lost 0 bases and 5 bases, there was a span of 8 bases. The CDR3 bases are TGTGCCAGCAGCCAAGAGGGCGTGGACGAGCAGTACTTC. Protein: CASSQEGVDEQYF.

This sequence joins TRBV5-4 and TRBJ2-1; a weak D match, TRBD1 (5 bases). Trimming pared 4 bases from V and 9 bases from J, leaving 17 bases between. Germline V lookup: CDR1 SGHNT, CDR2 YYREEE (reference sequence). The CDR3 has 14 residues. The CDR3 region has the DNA TGTGCCAGCAGCCCAACAGCTGGGGCGGTTGAGCAGTTCTTC. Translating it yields CASSPTAGAVEQFF.

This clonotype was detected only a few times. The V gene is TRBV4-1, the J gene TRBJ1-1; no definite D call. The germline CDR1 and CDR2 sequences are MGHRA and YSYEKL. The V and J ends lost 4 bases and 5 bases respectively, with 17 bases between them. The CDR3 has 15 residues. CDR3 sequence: CASSPIGLKGTEAFF. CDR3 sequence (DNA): TGCGCCAGCAGCCCAATAGGACTGAAGGGAACTGAAGCTTTCTTT.

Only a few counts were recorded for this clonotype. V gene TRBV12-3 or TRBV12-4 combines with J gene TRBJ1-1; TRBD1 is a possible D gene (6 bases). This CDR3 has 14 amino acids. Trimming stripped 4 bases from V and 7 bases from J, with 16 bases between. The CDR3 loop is CASSWGDLGGEAFF. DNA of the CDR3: TGTGCCAGCAGTTGGGGGGACCTAGGGGGTGAAGCTTTCTTT.